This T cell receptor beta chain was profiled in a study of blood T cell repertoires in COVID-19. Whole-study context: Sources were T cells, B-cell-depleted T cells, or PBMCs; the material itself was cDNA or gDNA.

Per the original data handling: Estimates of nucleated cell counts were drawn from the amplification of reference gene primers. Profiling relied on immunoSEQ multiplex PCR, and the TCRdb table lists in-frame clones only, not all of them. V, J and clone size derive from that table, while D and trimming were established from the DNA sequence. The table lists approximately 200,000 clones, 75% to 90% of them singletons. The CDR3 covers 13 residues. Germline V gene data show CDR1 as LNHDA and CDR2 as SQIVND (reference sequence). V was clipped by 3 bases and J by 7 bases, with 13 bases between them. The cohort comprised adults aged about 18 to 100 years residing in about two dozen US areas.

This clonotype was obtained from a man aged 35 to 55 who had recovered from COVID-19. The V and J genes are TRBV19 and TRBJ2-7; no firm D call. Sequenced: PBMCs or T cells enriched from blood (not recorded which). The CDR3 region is CASSINRAREQYF. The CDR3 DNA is TGTGCCAGTAGTATTAACCGAGCGAGGGAGCAGTACTTC.